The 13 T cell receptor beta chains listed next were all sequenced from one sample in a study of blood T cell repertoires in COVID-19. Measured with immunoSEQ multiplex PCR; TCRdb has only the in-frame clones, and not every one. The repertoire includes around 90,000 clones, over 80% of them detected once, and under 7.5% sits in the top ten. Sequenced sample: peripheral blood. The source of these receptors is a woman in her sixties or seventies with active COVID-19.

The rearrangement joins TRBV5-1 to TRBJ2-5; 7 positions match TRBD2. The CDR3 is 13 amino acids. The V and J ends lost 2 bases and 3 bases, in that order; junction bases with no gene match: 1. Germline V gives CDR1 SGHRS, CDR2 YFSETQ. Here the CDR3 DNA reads TGCGCCAGCAGCTTCGGGACTAAAGAGACCCAGTACTTC. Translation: CASSFGTKETQYF.

In DNA form, the CDR3 reads TGTGCCAGCAGCCAAGATGTGGGACTAGTTAGCGCCGGGGAGCTGTTTTTT. This translates into CASSQDVGLVSAGELFF. V usage is TRBV3-1 (or the pseudogene TRBV3-2) and J usage is TRBJ2-2; TRBD2 aligns across 8 bases. This CDR3 has 17 amino acids. With V trimmed by 0 bases and J by 6 bases, 9 bases remained unmatched. Per germline, CDR1 LGHDT and CDR2 YNNKEL (reference sequence).

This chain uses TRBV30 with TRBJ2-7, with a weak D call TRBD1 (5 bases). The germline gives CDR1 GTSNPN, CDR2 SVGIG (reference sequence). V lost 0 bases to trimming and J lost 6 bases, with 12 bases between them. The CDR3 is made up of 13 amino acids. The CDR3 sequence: CAWSVQASAEQYF. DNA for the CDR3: TGTGCCTGGAGTGTACAGGCCTCCGCCGAGCAGTACTTC.

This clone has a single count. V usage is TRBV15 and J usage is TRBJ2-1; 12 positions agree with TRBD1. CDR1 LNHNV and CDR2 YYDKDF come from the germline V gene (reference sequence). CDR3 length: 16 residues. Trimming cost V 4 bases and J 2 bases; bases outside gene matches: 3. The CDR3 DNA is TGTGCCACCAGCATGGGGGACAGGGGGCCCTACAATGAGCAGTTCTTC. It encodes CATSMGDRGPYNEQFF.

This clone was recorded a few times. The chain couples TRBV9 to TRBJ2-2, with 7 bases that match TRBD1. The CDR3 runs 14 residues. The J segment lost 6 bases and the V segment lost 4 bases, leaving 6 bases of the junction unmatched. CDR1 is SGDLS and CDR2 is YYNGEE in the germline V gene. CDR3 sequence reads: CASSSGQAAGELFF. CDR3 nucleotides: TGTGCCAGCAGCTCTGGACAGGCGGCCGGGGAGCTGTTTTTT.

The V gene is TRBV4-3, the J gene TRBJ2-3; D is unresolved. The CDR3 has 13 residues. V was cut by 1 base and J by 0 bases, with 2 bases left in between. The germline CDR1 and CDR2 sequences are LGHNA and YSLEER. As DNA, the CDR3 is TGCGCCAGCAGCCAAGCAAGCACAGATACGCAGTATTTT. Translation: CASSQASTDTQYF.

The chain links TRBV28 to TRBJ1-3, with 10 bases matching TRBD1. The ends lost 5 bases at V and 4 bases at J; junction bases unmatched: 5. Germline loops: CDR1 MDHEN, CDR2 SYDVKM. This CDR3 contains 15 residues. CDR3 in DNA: TGTGCCAGCAGTCGAAGGACAGGGGGAGGAAACACCATATATTTT. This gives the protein CASSRRTGGGNTIYF.

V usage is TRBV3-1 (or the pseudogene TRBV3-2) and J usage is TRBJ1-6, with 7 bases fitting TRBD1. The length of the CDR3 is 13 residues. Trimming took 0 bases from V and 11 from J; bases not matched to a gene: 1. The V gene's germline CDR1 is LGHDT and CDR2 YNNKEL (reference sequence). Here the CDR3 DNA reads TGTGCCAGCAGCCAAGACGACAGGGCACCCCTCCACTTT. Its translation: CASSQDDRAPLHF.

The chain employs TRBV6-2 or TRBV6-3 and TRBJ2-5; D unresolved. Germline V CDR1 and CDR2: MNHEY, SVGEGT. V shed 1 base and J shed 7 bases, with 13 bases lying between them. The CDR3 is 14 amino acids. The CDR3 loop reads CASSYLSLYGTQYF. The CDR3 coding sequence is TGTGCCAGCAGTTACTTGTCCCTCTACGGGACCCAGTACTTC.

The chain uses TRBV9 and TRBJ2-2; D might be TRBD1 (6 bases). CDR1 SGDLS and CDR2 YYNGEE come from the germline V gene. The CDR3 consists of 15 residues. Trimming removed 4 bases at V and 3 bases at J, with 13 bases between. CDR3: CASSLGPGDTGELFF. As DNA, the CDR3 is TGTGCCAGCAGCCTCGGCCCAGGGGACACCGGGGAGCTGTTTTTT.

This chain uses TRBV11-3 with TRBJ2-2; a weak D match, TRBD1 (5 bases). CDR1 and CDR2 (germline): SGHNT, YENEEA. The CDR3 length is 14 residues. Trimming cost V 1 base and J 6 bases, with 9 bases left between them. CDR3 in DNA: TGTGCCAGCAGCTTAGGCAGGGTTGCCGGGGAGCTGTTTTTT. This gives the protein CASSLGRVAGELFF.

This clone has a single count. CDR3 sequence: CAWSVFPSGQPQHF. CDR3 coding DNA: TGTGCCTGGAGTGTTTTCCCCTCAGGGCAGCCCCAGCATTTT. V and J are TRBV30 and TRBJ1-5; weak D call: TRBD1 (5 bases). The germline V gene has CDR1 GTSNPN and CDR2 SVGIG (reference sequence). V was shortened by 0 bases and J by 7 bases, with 13 bases between the two germline ends. The CDR3 loop spans 14 amino acids.

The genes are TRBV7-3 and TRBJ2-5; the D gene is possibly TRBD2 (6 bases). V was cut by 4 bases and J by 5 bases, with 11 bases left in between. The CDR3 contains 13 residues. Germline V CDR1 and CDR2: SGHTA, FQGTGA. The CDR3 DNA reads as TGTGCCAGCAGCTCCGGGAGCGGGGAGACCCAGTACTTC. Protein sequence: CASSSGSGETQYF.